The entry that follows covers one T cell receptor beta chain sequence. The data were obtained in a study of cytomegalovirus exposure and HLA in healthy donors. The PCR made use of 60 Vbeta and 13 Jbeta primers. The repertoire was sequenced with immunoSEQ multiplex PCR; TCRdb's copy has only in-frame clones and lacks some. Of roughly 120,000 clones in the sample, around three quarters are singletons; the top ten hold just under 3%. The sequenced material came from PBMCs. This TCR came from a young woman in good health and CMV-seropositive.

The CDR3 sequence: CASSPPSSGISGELFF. In nucleotides, the CDR3 is TGTGCCAGCTCACCACCATCTAGCGGGATCTCCGGGGAGCTGTTTTTT. The rearrangement links TRBV18 to TRBJ2-2; 9 nucleotides match TRBD2. The CDR3 consists of 16 residues. The trim removed 0 bases at V and 6 bases at J, leaving 5 bases unmatched. CDR1 and CDR2 (germline): KGHSH, LQKENI.